The source of this TCR beta chain is a study of blood T cell repertoires in COVID-19. Study overall: COVID-19 samples from acute and convalescent phases originated in the United States, Italy and Spain. T cells, B-cell-depleted T cells, or PBMCs supplied cDNA or gDNA.

In germline, CDR1 is MNHNY, CDR2 SVGAGI (reference sequence). The length of the CDR3 is 13 residues. V gave up 3 bases and J gave up 8 bases; unmatched junction bases: 1. As handled by the study authors: Reference gene primer amplification gave estimated nucleated cell counts. The protocol was immunoSEQ multiplex PCR, while the TCRdb copy is restricted to in-frame clones and leaves out a portion. Clone size and V and J calls were adopted from that table, with D and trimming inferred from the DNA. The sample contains 150,000 to 200,000 clones, roughly 80% of which appear only once. This rearrangement joins TRBV6-6 to TRBJ1-6; the match to TRBD1 covers 7 bases. Material for sequencing was peripheral blood. The TCR comes from a man between 65 and 85 years old with acute or convalescent COVID-19. In nucleotides, the CDR3 is TGTGCCAGCAGTTATGGACAGGATTCACCCCTCCACTTT. It encodes CASSYGQDSPLHF.